This TCR beta chain derives from a study of cytomegalovirus exposure and HLA in healthy donors. Study-level results: Analysis performed later showed TCR beta chains linked to HLA being more clonally expanded than equally common others.

The germline V gene encodes CDR1 SGHNT and CDR2 YENEEA. CDR3 length equals 15 residues. V gave up 5 bases and J gave up 4 bases; unmatched junction bases: 5. Nominal health characterized the donors when sampled, though unrecorded immune exposures were likely. The PCR used 60 Vbeta and 13 Jbeta primers. Profiled with immunoSEQ multiplex PCR; TCRdb holds only in-frame clones, not every one. This sample yields some 180,000 clones, of which 83% are seen a single time; approximately 1.6% belongs to the top ten. This clone has just a few counts. Antigen: not known. Sequences were obtained from PBMCs. This chain joins TRBV11-3 and TRBJ2-3; 11 nucleotides align to TRBD1. This TCR was recovered from a man aged 40-55 years in good health and CMV-seropositive. The CDR3 is CASSMAGQGADTQYF. DNA of the CDR3: TGTGCCAGCAGCATGGCGGGACAGGGGGCAGATACGCAGTATTTT.